The 3 T cell receptor beta chains below all came from one sample that was sequenced in a study of beta chain features in type 1 diabetes. All of the isolated RNA was reverse transcribed, so expressed TCRB transcripts were sequenced. Only in-frame clones appear in the TCRdb table, and some are missing; sequencing was by immunoSEQ multiplex PCR. In the table there are around 200,000 clones, 10% to 15% of which are singletons. The specimen was central memory CD4+ T cells from blood. The receptors originated from a woman under 30 in good health.

This clone was counted only a few times. This chain links TRBV10-3 with TRBJ2-7, with D possibly being TRBD2 (6 bases). Germline V gives CDR1 ENHRY, CDR2 SYGVKD. The CDR3 covers 14 residues. With 0 bases removed from V and 6 bases from J, the gap between germline ends came to 12 bases. CDR3 amino acids: CAISESRGTGEQYF. The CDR3 coding sequence is TGTGCCATCAGTGAGTCTCGCGGGACGGGCGAGCAGTACTTC.

The chain is built from TRBV21-1 and TRBJ1-5; TRBD1, the table's D call, was not compared with the DNA. TRBV21-1 is given as a pseudogene. The CDR3 runs to 17 residues. This chain's CDR3 is CASSDSEGDRNRQPQHF. The CDR3 region has the DNA TGTGCCAGCAGCGACTCCGAAGGGGACAGGAATAGGCAGCCCCAGCATTTT.

The V and J genes are TRBV30 and TRBJ1-5; weak D call: TRBD1 (5 bases). CDR3 length: 16 residues. Deletions cut 1 base from V and 2 bases from J, with 15 bases between. CDR1 is GTSNPN and CDR2 is SVGIG in the germline V gene (reference sequence). CDR3 in DNA: TGTGCCTGGAGTGCACCCCCCGGGGGAGGCAATCAGCCCCAGCATTTT. Encoded protein: CAWSAPPGGGNQPQHF.